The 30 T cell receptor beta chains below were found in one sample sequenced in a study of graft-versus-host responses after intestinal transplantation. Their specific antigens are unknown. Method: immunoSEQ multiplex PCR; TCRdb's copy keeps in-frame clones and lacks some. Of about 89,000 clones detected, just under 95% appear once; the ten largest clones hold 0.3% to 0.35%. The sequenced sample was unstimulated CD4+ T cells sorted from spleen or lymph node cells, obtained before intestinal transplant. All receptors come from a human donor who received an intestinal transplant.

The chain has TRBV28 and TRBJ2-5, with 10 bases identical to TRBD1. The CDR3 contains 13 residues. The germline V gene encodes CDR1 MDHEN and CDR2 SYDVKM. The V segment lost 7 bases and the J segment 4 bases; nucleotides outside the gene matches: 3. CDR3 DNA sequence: TGTGCCAGCATCGACAGGGGGCGAGAGACCCAGTACTTC. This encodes CASIDRGRETQYF.

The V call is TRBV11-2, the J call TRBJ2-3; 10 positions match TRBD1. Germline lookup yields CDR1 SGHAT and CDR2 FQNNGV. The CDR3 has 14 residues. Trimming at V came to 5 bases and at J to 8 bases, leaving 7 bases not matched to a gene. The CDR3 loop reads CASSPGTGVGTQYF. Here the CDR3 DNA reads TGTGCCAGCAGCCCGGGGACAGGGGTCGGTACGCAGTATTTT.

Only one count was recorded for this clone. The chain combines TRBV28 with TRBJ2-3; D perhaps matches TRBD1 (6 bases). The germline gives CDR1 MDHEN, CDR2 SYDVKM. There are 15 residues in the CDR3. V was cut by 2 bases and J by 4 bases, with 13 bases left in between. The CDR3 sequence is CASSLTGIQPDTQYF. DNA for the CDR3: TGTGCCAGCAGTTTAACAGGGATTCAGCCAGATACGCAGTATTTT.

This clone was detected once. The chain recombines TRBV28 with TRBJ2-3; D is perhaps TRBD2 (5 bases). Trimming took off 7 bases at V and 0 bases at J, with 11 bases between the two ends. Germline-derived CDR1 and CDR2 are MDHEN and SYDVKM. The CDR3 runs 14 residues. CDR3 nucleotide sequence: TGTGCCAGCAAGGGAGCTACCAGCACAGATACGCAGTATTTT. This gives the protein CASKGATSTDTQYF.

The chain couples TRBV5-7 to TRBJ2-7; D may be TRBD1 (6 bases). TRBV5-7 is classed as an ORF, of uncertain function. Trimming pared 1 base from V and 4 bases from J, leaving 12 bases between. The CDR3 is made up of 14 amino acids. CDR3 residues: CASSLKDRVYEQYF. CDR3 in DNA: TGTGCCAGCAGCTTGAAGGACAGAGTTTACGAGCAGTACTTC.

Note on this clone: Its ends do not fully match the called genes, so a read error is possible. CDR3 coding DNA: TGTGCCAGCAGCGAACAGGGGTCCTACGAGCAGCACTTC. Translated, it gives CASSEQGSYEQHF. This chain links TRBV5-6 with TRBJ2-7; 7 positions match TRBD1. The CDR3 is made up of 13 amino acids. The germline gives CDR1 SGHDT, CDR2 YYEEEE.

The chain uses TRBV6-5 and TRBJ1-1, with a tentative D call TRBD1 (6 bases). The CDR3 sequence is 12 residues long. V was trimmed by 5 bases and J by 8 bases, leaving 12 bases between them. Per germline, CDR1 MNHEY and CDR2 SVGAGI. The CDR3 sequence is CASSRGQTEAFF. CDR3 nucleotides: TGTGCCAGCAGTCGCGGACAGACCGAAGCTTTCTTT.

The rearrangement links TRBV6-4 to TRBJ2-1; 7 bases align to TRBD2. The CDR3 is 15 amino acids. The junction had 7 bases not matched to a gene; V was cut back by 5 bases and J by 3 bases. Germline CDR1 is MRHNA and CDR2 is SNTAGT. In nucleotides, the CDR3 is TGTGCCAGCAGTAGAAGATCGGGGGGCTACAATGAGCAGTTCTTC. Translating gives CASSRRSGGYNEQFF.

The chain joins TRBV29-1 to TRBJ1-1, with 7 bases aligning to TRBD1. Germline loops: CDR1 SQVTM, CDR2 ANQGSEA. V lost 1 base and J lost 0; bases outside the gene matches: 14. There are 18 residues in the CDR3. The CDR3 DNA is TGCAGCGTTGAAGCCGCTAGGGGGCCAAGAGTCATGAACACTGAAGCTTTCTTT. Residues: CSVEAARGPRVMNTEAFF.

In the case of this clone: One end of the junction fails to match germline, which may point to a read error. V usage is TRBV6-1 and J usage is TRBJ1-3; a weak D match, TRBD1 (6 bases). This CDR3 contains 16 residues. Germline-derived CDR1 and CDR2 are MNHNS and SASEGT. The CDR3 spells CAISESPGAPGNTIYF. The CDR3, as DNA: TGTGCCATCAGTGAGTCGCCAGGGGCCCCCGGAAACACCATATATTTT.

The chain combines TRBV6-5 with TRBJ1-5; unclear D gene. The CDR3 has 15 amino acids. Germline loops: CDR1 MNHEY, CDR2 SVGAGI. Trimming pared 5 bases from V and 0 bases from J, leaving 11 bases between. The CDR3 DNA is TGTGCCAGCAGTCACGGGATAAATAGCAATCAGCCCCAGCATTTT. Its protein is CASSHGINSNQPQHF.

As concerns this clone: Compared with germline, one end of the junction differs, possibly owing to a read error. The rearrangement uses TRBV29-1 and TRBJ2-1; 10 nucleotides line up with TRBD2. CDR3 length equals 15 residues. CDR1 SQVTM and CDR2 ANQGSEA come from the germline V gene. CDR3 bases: TGCAGCGTTGAACTCGCTAGCGGGAGCTTCAATGGGCAGTTCTTC. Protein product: CSVELASGSFNGQFF.

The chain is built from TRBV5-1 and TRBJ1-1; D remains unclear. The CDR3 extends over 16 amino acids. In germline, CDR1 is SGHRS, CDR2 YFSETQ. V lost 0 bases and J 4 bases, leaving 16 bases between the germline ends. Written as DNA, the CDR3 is TGCGCCAGCAGCTTGGCGTCCGGGCAGGTCAGCACTGAAGCTTTCTTT. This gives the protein CASSLASGQVSTEAFF.

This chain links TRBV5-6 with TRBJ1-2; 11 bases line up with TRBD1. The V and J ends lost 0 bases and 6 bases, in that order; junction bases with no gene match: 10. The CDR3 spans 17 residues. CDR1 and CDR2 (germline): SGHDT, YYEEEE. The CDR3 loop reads CASSLAGTGGSMDGYTF. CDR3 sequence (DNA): TGTGCCAGCAGCTTGGCCGGGACAGGGGGTTCGATGGATGGCTACACCTTC.

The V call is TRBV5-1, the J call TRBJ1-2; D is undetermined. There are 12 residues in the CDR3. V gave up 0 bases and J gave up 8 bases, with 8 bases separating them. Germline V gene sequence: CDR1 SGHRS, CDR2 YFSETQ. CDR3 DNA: TGCGCCAGCAGCTTGGATGTAAGAGGCTACACCTTC. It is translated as CASSLDVRGYTF.

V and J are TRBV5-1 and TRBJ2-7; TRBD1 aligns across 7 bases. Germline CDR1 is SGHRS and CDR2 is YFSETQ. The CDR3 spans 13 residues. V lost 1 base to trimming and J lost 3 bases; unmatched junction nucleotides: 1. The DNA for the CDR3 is TGCGCCAGCAGCTTGCGGGACAGCTACGAGCAGTACTTC. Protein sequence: CASSLRDSYEQYF.

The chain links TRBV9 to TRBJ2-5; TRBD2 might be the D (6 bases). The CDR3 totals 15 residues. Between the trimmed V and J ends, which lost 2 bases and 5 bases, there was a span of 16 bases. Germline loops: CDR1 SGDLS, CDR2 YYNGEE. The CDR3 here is CASSVGLGSRETQYF. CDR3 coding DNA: TGTGCCAGCAGCGTGGGCCTCGGGAGTCGTGAGACCCAGTACTTC.

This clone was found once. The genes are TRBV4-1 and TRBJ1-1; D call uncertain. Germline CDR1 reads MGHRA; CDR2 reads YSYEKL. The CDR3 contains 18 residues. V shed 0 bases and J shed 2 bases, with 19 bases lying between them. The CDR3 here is CASSQDTRVAGSNTEAFF. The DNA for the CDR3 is TGCGCCAGCAGCCAAGATACCCGGGTGGCAGGTAGCAACACTGAAGCTTTCTTT.

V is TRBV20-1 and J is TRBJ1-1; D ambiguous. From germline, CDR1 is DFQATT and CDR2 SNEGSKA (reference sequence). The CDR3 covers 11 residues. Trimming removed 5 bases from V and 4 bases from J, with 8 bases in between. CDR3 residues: CSARRSTEAFF. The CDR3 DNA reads TGCAGTGCTCGCCGGAGCACTGAAGCTTTCTTT.

The CDR3 sequence: CASSEAGLDEQYF. CDR3 coding DNA: TGTGCCAGCAGTGAGGCGGGGCTAGACGAGCAGTACTTC. The chain uses TRBV6-1 and TRBJ2-7; perhaps TRBD2 as D (6 bases). CDR3 length: 13 amino acids. The ends were cut back, 3 bases at V and 5 bases at J, with 11 bases in the middle. The germline V gene encodes CDR1 MNHNS and CDR2 SASEGT.

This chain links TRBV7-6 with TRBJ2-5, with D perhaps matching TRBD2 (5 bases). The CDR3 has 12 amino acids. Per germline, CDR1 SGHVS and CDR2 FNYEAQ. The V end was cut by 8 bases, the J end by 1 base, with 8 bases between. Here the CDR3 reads CASGGFQETQYF. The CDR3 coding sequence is TGTGCCAGCGGCGGGTTCCAAGAGACCCAGTACTTC. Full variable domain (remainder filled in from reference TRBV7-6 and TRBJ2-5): GAGVSQSPRYKVTKRGQDVALRCDPISGHVSLYWYRQALGQGPEFLTYFNYEAQQDKSGLPNDRFSAERPEGSISTLTIQRTEQRDSAMYRCASGGFQETQYFGPGTRLLVL.

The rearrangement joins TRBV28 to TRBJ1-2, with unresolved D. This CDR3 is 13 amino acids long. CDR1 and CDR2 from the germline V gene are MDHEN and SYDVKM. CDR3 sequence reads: CGSRPRTNYGYTF. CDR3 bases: TGTGGTTCAAGGCCTCGGACTAACTATGGCTACACCTTC.

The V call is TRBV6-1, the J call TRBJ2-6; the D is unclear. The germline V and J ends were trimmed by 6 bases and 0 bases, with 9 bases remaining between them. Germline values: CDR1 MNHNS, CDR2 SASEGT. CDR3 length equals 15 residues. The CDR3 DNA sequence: TGTGCCAGCAGCCCGGACCGCTCTGGGGCCAACGTCCTGACTTTC. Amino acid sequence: CASSPDRSGANVLTF.

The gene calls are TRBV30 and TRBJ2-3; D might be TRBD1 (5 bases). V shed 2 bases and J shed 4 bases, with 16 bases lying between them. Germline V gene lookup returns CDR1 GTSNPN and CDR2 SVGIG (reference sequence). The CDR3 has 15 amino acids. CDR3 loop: CAWSFPQGSADTQYF. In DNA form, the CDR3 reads TGTGCCTGGAGTTTCCCCCAGGGTTCAGCAGATACGCAGTATTTT.

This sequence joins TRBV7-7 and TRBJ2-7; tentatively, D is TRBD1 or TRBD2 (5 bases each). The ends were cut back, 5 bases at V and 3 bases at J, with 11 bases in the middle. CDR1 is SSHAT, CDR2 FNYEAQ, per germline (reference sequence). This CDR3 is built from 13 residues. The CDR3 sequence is CASSRGVDYEQYF. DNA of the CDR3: TGTGCCAGCAGCCGAGGGGTGGACTACGAGCAGTACTTC.

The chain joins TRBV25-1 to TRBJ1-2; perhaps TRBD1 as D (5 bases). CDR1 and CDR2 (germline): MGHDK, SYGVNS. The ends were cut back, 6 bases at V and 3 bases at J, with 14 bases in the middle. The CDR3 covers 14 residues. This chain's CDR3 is CASRGTSSHYGYTF. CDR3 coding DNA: TGTGCCAGCAGGGGGACGTCGTCCCACTATGGCTACACCTTC.

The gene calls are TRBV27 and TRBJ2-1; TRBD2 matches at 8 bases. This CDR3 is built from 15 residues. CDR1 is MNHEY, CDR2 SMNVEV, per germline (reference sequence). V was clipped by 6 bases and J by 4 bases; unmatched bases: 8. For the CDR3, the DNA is TGTGCCAGCAGAGAAGTCCTAGCGGGTTACAATGAGCAGTTCTTC. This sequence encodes CASREVLAGYNEQFF.

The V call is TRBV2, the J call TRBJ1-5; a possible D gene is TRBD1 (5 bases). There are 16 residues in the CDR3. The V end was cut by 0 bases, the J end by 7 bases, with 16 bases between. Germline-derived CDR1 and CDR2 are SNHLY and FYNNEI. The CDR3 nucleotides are TGTGCCAGCAGTGAAGCCGGGACGGCCGTCCGGCAGCCCCAGCATTTT. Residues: CASSEAGTAVRQPQHF.

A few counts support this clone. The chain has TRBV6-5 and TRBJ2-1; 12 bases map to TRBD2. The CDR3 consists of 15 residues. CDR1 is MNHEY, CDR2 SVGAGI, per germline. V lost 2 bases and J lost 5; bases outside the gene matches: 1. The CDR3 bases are TGTGCCAGCAGTTACAGACTAGCGGGAGACAATGAGCAGTTCTTC. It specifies CASSYRLAGDNEQFF.

CDR3 coding DNA: TGTGCCAGCTCACCTGGTATACATAGCGGGACTACCTACGAGCAGTACTTC. Protein sequence: CASSPGIHSGTTYEQYF. V usage is TRBV18 and J usage is TRBJ2-7; 8 positions match TRBD2. The germline gives CDR1 KGHSH, CDR2 LQKENI. The CDR3 contains 17 residues. Trimming cost V 3 bases and J 2 bases; bases outside gene matches: 12.